Listed below are T cell receptor beta chains from one sample, sequenced in a study of cytotoxic CD8 clonotypes in ibrutinib-treated CLL. TCRdb's copy holds only in-frame clones and misses some; the assay was immunoSEQ multiplex PCR. The sample lists 150,000 or so clones; over 75% were seen once. This sample comprised PBMCs, obtained at disease progression, from a patient treated with ibrutinib. The receptors derive from a human donor with chronic lymphocytic leukemia. Both conserved end residues are part of each CDR3. The D gene is left open where the match is weak. Clone size, where shown, is once, few, many, or a class for clones that have expanded.

v_gene	j_gene	d_gene	len	abundance	CDR3nt	CDR3aa
TRBV13	TRBJ2-5	TRBD2	20	NA	TGTGCCAGCAGCTCACAGACTAGCGGGGACCGGCTTTGGGGTCAAGAGACCCAGTACTTC	CASSSQTSGDRLWGQETQYF
TRBV6-1	TRBJ1-5	TRBD1	16	NA	TGTGCCAGCAGTGCACACAGGGGTCTTAGCAATCAGCCCCAGCATTTT	CASSAHRGLSNQPQHF
TRBV7-9	TRBJ2-5	TRBD2	14	few	TGTGCCAGCAGCCTTCCCTCGGGAGGGGAGACCCAGTACTTC	CASSLPSGGETQYF
TRBV5-1	TRBJ2-7	NA	14	NA	TGCGCCAGCAGCTCCACAGGGACCCCTGGGGAGCAGTACTTC	CASSSTGTPGEQYF
TRBV2	TRBJ2-1	NA	13	NA	TGTGCCAGCAGTGTTCGGGGGTACAATGAGCAGTTCTTC	CASSVRGYNEQFF
TRBV30	TRBJ1-1	NA	14	NA	TGTGCCTGGAGTAGTGTAGGCATAAACACTGAAGCTTTCTTT	CAWSSVGINTEAFF
TRBV14	TRBJ2-1	TRBD1	15	NA	TGTGCCAGCAGCCTGGACAGGGGCTCCTACAATGAGCAGTTCTTC	CASSLDRGSYNEQFF
TRBV19	TRBJ1-5	NA	14	few	TGTGCCAGTAGTTTTGTGCAGGGCAATCAGCCCCAGCATTTT	CASSFVQGNQPQHF
TRBV7-3	TRBJ2-2	TRBD1	16	NA	TGTGCCAGCAGCCCCCGCGAGACAGGGAATACCGGGGAGCTGTTTTTT	CASSPRETGNTGELFF
TRBV6-5	TRBJ2-1	NA	10	NA	TGTGCCAGCAGTTACTCTCCGGAGTTCTTC	CASSYSPEFF
TRBV6-7	TRBJ2-5	TRBD1	18	NA	TGTGCCAGCACACCTTACAAGGGGGCACTTGTAACACAAGAGACCCAGTACTTC	CASTPYKGALVTQETQYF
TRBV9	TRBJ1-2	NA	17	NA	TGTGCCAGCAGCGTATCCGCAGGCGAAGGGGCTAACTATGGCTACACCTTC	CASSVSAGEGANYGYTF
TRBV28	TRBJ1-5	NA	15	NA	TGTGCCAGCAGTTCCTCGGGGAGTGGCAATCAGCCCCAGCATTTT	CASSSSGSGNQPQHF
TRBV10-3	TRBJ2-2	TRBD1	15	once	TGTGCCATCAGTGATCCCGGGACAGGCACCGGGGAGCTGTTTTTT	CAISDPGTGTGELFF
TRBV7-9	TRBJ1-4	NA	13	NA	TGTGCCAGCAGCTTTAATACTAATGAAAAACTGTTTTTT	CASSFNTNEKLFF
TRBV7-9	TRBJ2-7	TRBD1	14	NA	TGTGCCAGCAGCCTGACAGGGAGAGCCTACGAGCAGTACTTC	CASSLTGRAYEQYF
TRBV27	TRBJ2-5	TRBD2	15	NA	TGTGCCAGCAGTTTAGGTAGCGGGAGATCAGAGACCCAGTACTTC	CASSLGSGRSETQYF
TRBV6-5	TRBJ2-3	TRBD2	13	NA	TGTGCCAGCGGGGGGGTCACACCGGATACGCAGTATTTT	CASGGVTPDTQYF
TRBV5-6	TRBJ2-7	NA	11	once	TGTGCCAGCAGCTTGGACCACGAGCAGTACTTC	CASSLDHEQYF
TRBV19	TRBJ2-1	TRBD2	18	NA	TGTGCCACCCGTGGGCCCCCGCGACTAGCCGCCGAGGGAGGTGAGCAGTTCTTC	CATRGPPRLAAEGGEQFF
TRBV6-1	TRBJ1-1	TRBD1	14	NA	TGTGCCAGCATTCTACAGGGGGCACGAGAATCGGCTTTCTTT	CASILQGARESAFF
TRBV7-2	TRBJ1-2	NA	13	NA	TGTGCCAGCAGCTTGTTGGGGGGCGGAGGCTACACCTTC	CASSLLGGGGYTF
TRBV9	TRBJ1-2	NA	12	NA	TGTGCCAGCAGCGTTAGAGGCTATGGCTACACCTTC	CASSVRGYGYTF